The next 22 T cell receptor beta chains were all read from a single sample in a study of monozygotic twins with inflammatory bowel disease. TCRdb re-called the 5' RACE reads, yielding one record per CDR3 amino acid sequence without DNA. In total, the table holds more than 300,000 distinct CDR3 sequences. Sequencing was performed on blood. The receptors were sampled from a human donor with ulcerative colitis or Crohn's disease, or a healthy co-twin of an affected twin (not recorded which).

The chain employs TRBV7-8 and TRBJ2-3; as DNA is missing, the TRBD2 call by TCRdb cannot be tested. CDR3 length: 16 residues. CDR1 and CDR2 (germline): SGHVS, FQNEAQ. CDR3 loop: CASSSLAGGLPDTQYF.

CDR3 sequence reads: CASSFTWDSISFF. V usage is TRBV28 and J usage is TRBJ1-1; TCRdb's D gene call, TRBD1, goes unchecked for lack of DNA. The CDR3 sequence is 13 residues long. Germline CDR1 reads MDHEN; CDR2 reads SYDVKM.

The chain has TRBV7-9 and TRBJ2-1. CDR3 size: 13 residues. The germline gives CDR1 SEHNR, CDR2 FQNEAQ (reference sequence). CDR3 loop: CASSLDGYNEQFF.

The rearrangement links TRBV5-1 to TRBJ2-2. Looked up from germline, CDR1 is SGHRS and CDR2 is YFSETQ. This CDR3 is 15 amino acids long. Here the CDR3 reads CASSLVRGNTGELFF.

This chain joins TRBV5-1 and TRBJ2-5; TCRdb picks TRBD1, but there is no DNA to check that call. This CDR3 has 15 amino acids. CDR1 and CDR2 (germline): SGHRS, YFSETQ. The CDR3 reads CASNPVGEFRSTQYF.

This chain connects TRBV4-1 to TRBJ2-7; without DNA, the TCRdb call of TRBD2 cannot be checked. Germline CDR1 and CDR2: MGHRA and YSYEKL. This CDR3 comprises 17 residues. CDR3 loop: CASSQGGASGDSYEQYF.

This chain links TRBV11-2 with TRBJ2-1; the TCRdb call, TRBD2, lacks DNA for checking. The germline CDR1 and CDR2 sequences are SGHAT and FQNNGV. CDR3 length: 12 amino acids. CDR3 residues: CASSPGLAEQFF. The variable domain in full, with the rest retrieved from reference TRBV11-2 and TRBJ2-1, is EAGVAQSPRYKIIEKRQSVAFWCNPISGHATLYWYQQILGQGPKLLIQFQNNGVVDDSQLPKDRFSAERLKGVDSTLKIQPAKLEDSAVYLCASSPGLAEQFFGPGTRLTVL.

The chain links TRBV28 to TRBJ2-7; the D call of TRBD1 rests on TCRdb alone, since no DNA is present to check it. Germline V lookup: CDR1 MDHEN, CDR2 SYDVKM. There are 15 residues in the CDR3. CDR3 residues: CASSNQGARANEQYF.

The V call is TRBV5-1, the J call TRBJ2-1; TCRdb's D call of TRBD1 is untestable without DNA. This CDR3 has 16 amino acids. Germline-derived CDR1 and CDR2 are SGHRS and YFSETQ. Here the CDR3 reads CASSLSTQGGYNEQFF.

The V and J genes are TRBV9 and TRBJ2-5; TCRdb reports TRBD2, a call that lacks DNA to check it against. This CDR3 comprises 15 residues. Germline assignment: CDR1 SGDLS and CDR2 YYNGEE. CDR3 sequence: CASSVSLAGGETQYF.

The chain recombines TRBV6-1 with TRBJ2-2; TCRdb reports TRBD1, a call that lacks DNA to check it against. The CDR3 contains 15 residues. Germline values: CDR1 MNHNS, CDR2 SASEGT. CDR3 protein: CASEKVLRATGELFF.

V gene TRBV7-9 combines with J gene TRBJ2-3; TCRdb outputs TRBD1, but without DNA this stays unchecked. Germline CDR1 is SEHNR and CDR2 is FQNEAQ (reference sequence). This CDR3 region has 14 residues. CDR3 sequence reads: CASSSFGGPDTQYF.

V is TRBV12-3 or TRBV12-4 and J is TRBJ2-7; no DNA is available, so the TRBD2 call from TCRdb remains unchecked. The CDR3 length is 13 residues. The CDR3 sequence is CASSLAGEDEQYF.

The gene calls are TRBV5-1 and TRBJ2-3. Germline V gene data show CDR1 as SGHRS and CDR2 as YFSETQ. The CDR3 sequence is 14 residues long. CDR3 protein: CASSLLVSSDTQYF.

The chain employs TRBV7-6 and TRBJ2-7; as DNA is missing, the TRBD1 call by TCRdb cannot be tested. The CDR3 consists of 15 residues. Germline values: CDR1 SGHVS, CDR2 FNYEAQ. CDR3 in amino acids: CASSSGTGFGYEQYF.

CDR3 protein: CATSRKWGNEQFF. The genes are TRBV24-1 and TRBJ2-1. Looked up from germline, CDR1 is KGHDR and CDR2 is SFDVKD. CDR3 length equals 13 residues.

This chain joins TRBV6-4 and TRBJ2-1; the D gene TCRdb calls, TRBD2, cannot be checked with no DNA. Germline V lookup: CDR1 MRHNA, CDR2 SNTAGT. This CDR3 is built from 15 residues. The CDR3 sequence is CASSGSSGGYNEQFF.

The CDR3 spells CASSLVPGSGGIQYF. V is TRBV5-1 and J is TRBJ2-4; the D call from TCRdb, TRBD1, cannot be confirmed without DNA. Germline V gene sequence: CDR1 SGHRS, CDR2 YFSETQ. The CDR3 extends over 15 amino acids.

The rearrangement uses TRBV19 and TRBJ2-5; there is no DNA to check the TCRdb D call of TRBD1. Germline V gene lookup returns CDR1 LNHDA and CDR2 SQIVND (reference sequence). This CDR3 has 16 residues. This CDR3 is CASSPTGGSNRQTQYF.

This chain links TRBV7-2 with TRBJ1-5; the TCRdb D gene call, TRBD1, has no DNA to confirm it. This CDR3 comprises 16 residues. Germline CDR1 and CDR2: SGHTA and FQGNSA. CDR3: CASSRYDRGGNQPQHF.

This chain connects TRBV20-1 to TRBJ1-5. CDR1 DFQATT and CDR2 SNEGSKA come from the germline V gene (reference sequence). The CDR3 is made up of 14 amino acids. Here the CDR3 reads CSARYSDSNQPQHF.

The chain links TRBV25-1 to TRBJ2-3; TCRdb proposes TRBD2, but this gene call is untestable without DNA. Germline CDR1 is MGHDK and CDR2 is SYGVNS. The length of the CDR3 is 17 residues. The CDR3 loop is CASSDPPSGSYTDTQYF. The full variable domain, completed using reference TRBV25-1 and TRBJ2-3, is EADIYQTPRYLVIGTGKKITLECSQTMGHDKMYWYQQDPGMELHLIHYSYGVNSTEKGDLSSESTVSRIRTEHFPLTLESARPSHTSQYLCASSDPPSGSYTDTQYFGPGTRLTVL.